One and the same sample provided the 3 T cell receptor beta chains below, sequenced in a study of blood T cell repertoires in COVID-19. Produced via immunoSEQ multiplex PCR; TCRdb's table is partial and in-frame only. The repertoire has a few hundred thousand clones, more than 75% of them found once; the top ten carry 1.5% to 2%. The source material was PBMCs or T cells enriched from blood (not recorded which). Receptors originate from a woman in her thirties or forties who had recovered from COVID-19.

The chain uses TRBV6-5 and TRBJ2-1; TRBD1 is a possible D gene (7 bases). The V end lost 4 bases, the J end lost 3 bases, and 16 bases lay between the germline ends. The CDR3 loop spans 16 amino acids. Germline CDR1 is MNHEY and CDR2 is SVGAGI. The CDR3 DNA reads TGTGCCAGCAGTTTCGGACAGGTGGGGGGCTACAATGAGCAGTTCTTC. The encoded protein is CASSFGQVGGYNEQFF.

The rearrangement joins TRBV19 to TRBJ1-5, with TRBD1 identical over 9 bases. Looked up from germline, CDR1 is LNHDA and CDR2 is SQIVND (reference sequence). This CDR3 has 13 residues. J gave up 5 bases and V 7 bases, and 3 bases lay outside the gene matches. CDR3 nucleotides: TGTGCCAGTAATCGGGACAGGGATCAGCCCCAGCATTTT. It yields the protein CASNRDRDQPQHF.

Only one count was recorded for this clone. V is TRBV5-1 and J is TRBJ2-3; 7 nucleotides align to TRBD1. The CDR3 extends over 15 amino acids. Trimming at V came to 5 bases and at J to 2 bases, leaving 8 bases not matched to a gene. Germline assignment: CDR1 SGHRS and CDR2 YFSETQ. CDR3 region: CASSPTGPPTDTQYF. In DNA, the CDR3 is TGCGCCAGCAGTCCGACAGGGCCCCCCACAGATACGCAGTATTTT.